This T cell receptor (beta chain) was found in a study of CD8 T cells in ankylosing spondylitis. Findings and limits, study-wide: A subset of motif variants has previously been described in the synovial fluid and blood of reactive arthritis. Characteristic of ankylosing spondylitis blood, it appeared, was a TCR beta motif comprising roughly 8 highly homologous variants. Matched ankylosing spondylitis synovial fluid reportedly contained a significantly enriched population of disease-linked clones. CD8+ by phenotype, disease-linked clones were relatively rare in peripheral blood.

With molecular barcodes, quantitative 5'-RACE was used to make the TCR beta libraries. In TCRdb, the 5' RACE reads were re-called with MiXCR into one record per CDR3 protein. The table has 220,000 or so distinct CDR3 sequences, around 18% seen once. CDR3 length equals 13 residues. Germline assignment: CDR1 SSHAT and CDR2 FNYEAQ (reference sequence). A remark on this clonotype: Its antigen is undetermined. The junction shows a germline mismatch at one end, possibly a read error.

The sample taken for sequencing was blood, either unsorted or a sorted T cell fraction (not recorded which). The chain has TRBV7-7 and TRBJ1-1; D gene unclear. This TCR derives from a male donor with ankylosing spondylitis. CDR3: CASSLLTIDQAFF. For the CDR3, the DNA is TGTGCTAGCAGCCTACTGACAATAGACCAAGCTTTCTTT.